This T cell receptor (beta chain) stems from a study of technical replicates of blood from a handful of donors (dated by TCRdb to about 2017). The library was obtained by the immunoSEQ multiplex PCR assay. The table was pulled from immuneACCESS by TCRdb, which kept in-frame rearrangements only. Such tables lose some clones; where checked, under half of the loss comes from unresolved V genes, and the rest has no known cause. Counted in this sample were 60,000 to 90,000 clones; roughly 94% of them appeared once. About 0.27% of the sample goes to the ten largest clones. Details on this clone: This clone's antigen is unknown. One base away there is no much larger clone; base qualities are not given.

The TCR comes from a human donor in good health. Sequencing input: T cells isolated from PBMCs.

The DNA is TGCGCCAGCAGCCTGGGTCGAGCGGGGGACGAGCAGTACTTC. It translates as CASSLGRAGDEQYF. The chain is made from TRBV4-1 and TRBJ2-7; 8 bases in between match TRBD2. Including cysteine and phenylalanine, the CDR3 has 14 amino acids. The DNA shown is the 42-base CDR3, in frame from base 1. For this chain, trimming is 4 bases at the V end and 5 bases at the J end, and the number of junction bases without a gene match is 7. Per the germline V gene, MGHRA is the CDR1 and YSYEKL is the CDR2.